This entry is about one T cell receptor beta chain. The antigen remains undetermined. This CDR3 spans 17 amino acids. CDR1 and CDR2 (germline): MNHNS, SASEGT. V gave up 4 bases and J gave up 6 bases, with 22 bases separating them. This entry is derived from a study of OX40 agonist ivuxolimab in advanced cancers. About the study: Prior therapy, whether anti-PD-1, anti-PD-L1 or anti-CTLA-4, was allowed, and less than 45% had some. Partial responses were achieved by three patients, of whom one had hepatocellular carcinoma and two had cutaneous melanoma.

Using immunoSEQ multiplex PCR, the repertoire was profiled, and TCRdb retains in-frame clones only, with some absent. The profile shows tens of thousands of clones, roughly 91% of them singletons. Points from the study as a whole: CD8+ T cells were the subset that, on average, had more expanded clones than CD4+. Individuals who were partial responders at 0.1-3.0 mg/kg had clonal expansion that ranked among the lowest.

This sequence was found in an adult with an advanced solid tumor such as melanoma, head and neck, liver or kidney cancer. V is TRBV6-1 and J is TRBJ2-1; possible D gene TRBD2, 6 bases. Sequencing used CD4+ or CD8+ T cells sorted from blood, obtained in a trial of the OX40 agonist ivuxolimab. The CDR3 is CASSVFRDGRESNEQFF. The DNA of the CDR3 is TGTGCCAGCAGTGTCTTTCGGGATGGGCGGGAAAGCAATGAGCAGTTCTTC.